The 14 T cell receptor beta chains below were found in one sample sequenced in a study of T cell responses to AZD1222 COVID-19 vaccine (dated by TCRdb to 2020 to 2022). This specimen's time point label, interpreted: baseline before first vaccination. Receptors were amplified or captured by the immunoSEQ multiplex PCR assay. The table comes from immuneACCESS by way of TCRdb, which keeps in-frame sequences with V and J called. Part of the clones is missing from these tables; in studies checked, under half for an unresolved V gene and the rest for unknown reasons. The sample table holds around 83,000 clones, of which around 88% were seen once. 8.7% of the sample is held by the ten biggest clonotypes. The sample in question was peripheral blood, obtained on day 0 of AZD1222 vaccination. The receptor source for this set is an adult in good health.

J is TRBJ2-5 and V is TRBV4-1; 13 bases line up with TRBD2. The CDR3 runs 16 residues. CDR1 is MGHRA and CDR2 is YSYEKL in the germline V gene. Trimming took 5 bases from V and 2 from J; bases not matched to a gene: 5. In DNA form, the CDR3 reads TGCGCCAGCAGCTCCGGACTAGCGGGAGAGCAAGAGACCCAGTACTTC. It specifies CASSSGLAGEQETQYF.

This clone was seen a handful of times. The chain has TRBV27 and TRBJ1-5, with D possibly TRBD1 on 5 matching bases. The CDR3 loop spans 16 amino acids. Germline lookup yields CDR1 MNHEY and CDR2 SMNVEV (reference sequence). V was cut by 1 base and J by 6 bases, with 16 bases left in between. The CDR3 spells CASSLFPRVGSQPQHF. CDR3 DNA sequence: TGTGCCAGCAGTTTATTTCCCAGGGTGGGAAGTCAGCCCCAGCATTTT.

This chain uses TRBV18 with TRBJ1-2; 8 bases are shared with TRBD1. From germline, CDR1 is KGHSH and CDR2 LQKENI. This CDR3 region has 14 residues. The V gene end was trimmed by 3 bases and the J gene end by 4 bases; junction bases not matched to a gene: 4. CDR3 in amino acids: CASSPAGQAYGYTF. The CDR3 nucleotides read TGTGCCAGCTCACCTGCGGGACAGGCCTATGGCTACACCTTC.

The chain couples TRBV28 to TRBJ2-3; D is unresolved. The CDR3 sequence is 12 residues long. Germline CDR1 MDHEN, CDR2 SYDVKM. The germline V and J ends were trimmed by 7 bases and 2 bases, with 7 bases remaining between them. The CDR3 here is CASTSSTDTQYF. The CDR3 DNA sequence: TGTGCCAGCACCTCGTCCACAGATACGCAGTATTTT.

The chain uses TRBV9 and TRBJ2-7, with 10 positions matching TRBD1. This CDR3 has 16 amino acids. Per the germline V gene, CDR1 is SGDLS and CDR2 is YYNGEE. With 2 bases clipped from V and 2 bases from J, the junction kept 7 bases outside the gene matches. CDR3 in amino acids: CASSVGGTGVTYEQYF. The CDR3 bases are TGTGCCAGCAGCGTGGGTGGGACAGGGGTGACCTACGAGCAGTACTTC.

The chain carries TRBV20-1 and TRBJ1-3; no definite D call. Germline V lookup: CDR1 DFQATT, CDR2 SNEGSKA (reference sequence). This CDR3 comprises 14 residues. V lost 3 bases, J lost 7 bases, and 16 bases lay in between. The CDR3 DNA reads TGCAGTGCTAGTGGAGAGGAGACGAGTAACACCATATATTTT. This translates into CSASGEETSNTIYF.

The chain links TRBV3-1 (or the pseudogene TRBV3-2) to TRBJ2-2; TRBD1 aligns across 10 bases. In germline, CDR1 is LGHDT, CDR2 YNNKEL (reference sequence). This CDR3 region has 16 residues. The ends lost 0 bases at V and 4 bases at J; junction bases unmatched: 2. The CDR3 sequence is CASSQEDRGLTGELFF. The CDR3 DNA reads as TGTGCCAGCAGCCAAGAAGACAGGGGGCTCACCGGGGAGCTGTTTTTT.

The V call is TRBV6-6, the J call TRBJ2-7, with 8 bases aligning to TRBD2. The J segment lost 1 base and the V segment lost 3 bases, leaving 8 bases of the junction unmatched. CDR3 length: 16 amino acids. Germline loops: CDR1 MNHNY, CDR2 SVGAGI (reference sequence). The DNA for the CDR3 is TGTGCCAGCAGTTATCCCGGGGGGGCTAGGTCCTACGAGCAGTACTTC. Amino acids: CASSYPGGARSYEQYF.

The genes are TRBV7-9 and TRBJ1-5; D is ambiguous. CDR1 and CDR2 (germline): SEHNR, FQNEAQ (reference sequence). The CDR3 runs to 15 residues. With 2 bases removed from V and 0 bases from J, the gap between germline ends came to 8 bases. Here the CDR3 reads CASSLSQVSNQPQHF. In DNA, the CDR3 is TGTGCCAGCAGCTTATCCCAGGTTAGCAATCAGCCCCAGCATTTT.

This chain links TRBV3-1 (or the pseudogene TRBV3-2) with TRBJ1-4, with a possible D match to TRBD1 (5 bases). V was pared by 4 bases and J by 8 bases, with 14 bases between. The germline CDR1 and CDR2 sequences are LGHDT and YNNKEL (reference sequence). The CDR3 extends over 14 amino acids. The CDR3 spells CASSLLRWDEKLFF. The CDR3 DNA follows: TGTGCCAGCAGCCTATTACGGTGGGACGAAAAACTGTTTTTT.

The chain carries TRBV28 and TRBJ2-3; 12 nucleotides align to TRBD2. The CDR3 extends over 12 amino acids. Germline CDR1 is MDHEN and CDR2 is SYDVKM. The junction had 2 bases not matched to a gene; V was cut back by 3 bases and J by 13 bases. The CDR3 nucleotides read TGTGCCAGCAGTTTCGGACTAGCGGGAAAGTATTTT. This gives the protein CASSFGLAGKYF.

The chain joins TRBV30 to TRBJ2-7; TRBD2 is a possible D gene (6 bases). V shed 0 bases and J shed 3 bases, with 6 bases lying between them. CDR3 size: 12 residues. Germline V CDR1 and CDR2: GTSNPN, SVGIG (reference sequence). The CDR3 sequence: CAWSVGGYEQYF. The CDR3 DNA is TGTGCCTGGAGTGTCGGGGGCTACGAGCAGTACTTC.

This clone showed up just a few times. CDR3 DNA sequence: TGTGCCAGCAGTTTATGGAGGGGATCTGGCTACACCTTC. This translates into CASSLWRGSGYTF. The chain is built from TRBV28 and TRBJ1-2, with a tentative D call TRBD1 (5 bases). The V end lost 0 bases, the J end lost 7 bases, and 9 bases lay between the germline ends. Germline loops: CDR1 MDHEN, CDR2 SYDVKM. The CDR3 is 13 amino acids.

The CDR3 protein is CASSLTAGEFDEQFF. CDR3 DNA sequence: TGTGCCAGCAGTTTAACGGCGGGAGAGTTCGATGAGCAGTTCTTC. This chain links TRBV28 with TRBJ2-1, with 7 positions matching TRBD2. The germline V gene has CDR1 MDHEN and CDR2 SYDVKM. Unmatched junction bases numbered 9, after V lost 2 bases and J lost 8 bases. The CDR3 has 15 amino acids.